The T cell receptor (beta chain) under discussion was sequenced for a study of blood T cell repertoires in COVID-19. Background on the study: Researchers got acute and convalescent COVID-19 samples from the United States, Italy and Spain.

Germline assignment: CDR1 WNHNN and CDR2 SYGVQD (reference sequence). The CDR3 length is 14 residues. The V and J ends lost 6 bases and 4 bases respectively, with 13 bases between them. This table comes from immunoSEQ multiplex PCR, and its TCRdb copy is limited to in-frame clones, with some not included. The top ten clones hold roughly 2.5% of a sample with about 270,000 clones, 80% to 90% of them seen once. Clinical history as reported by participants underpinned cohort assignment. What the recovered Cohort 3 donors had was two negative PCRs, clearance, or symptom resolution. Input material: PBMCs or T cells enriched from blood (not recorded which). The genes are TRBV10-1 and TRBJ1-5; unclear D gene. The origin of this receptor is a woman younger than 30 who had recovered from COVID-19. CDR3 coding DNA: TGCGCCAGCAGCAACAGTGGGGAGAATCAGCCCCAGCATTTT. Translation: CASSNSGENQPQHF.